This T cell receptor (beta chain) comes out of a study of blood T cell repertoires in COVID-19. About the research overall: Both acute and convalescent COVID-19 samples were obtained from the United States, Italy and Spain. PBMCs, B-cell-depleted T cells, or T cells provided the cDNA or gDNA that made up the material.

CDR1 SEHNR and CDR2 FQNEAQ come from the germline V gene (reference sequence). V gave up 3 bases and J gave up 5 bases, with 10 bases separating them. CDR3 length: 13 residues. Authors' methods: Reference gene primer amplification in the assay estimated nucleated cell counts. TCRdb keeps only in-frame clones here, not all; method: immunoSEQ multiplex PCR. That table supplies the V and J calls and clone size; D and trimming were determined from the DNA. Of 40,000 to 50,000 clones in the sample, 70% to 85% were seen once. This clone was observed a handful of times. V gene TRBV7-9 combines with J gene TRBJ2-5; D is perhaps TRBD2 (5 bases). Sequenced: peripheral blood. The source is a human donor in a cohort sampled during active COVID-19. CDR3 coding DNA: TGTGCCAGCAGCTTGAGGGAGTCTGAGACCCAGTACTTC. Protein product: CASSLRESETQYF.